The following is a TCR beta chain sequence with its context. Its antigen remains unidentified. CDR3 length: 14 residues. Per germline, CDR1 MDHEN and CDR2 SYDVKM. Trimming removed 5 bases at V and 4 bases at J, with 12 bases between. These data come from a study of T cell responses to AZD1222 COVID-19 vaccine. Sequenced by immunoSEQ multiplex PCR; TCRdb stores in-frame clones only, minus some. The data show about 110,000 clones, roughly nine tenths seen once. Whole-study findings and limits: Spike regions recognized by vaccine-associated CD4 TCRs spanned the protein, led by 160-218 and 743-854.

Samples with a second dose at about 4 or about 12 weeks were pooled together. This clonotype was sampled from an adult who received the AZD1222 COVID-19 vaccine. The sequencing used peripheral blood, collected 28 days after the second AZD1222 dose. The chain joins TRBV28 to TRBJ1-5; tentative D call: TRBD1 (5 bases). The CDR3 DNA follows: TGTGCCAGCAGTGGTGGGGACCCTAATCAGCCCCAGCATTTT. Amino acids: CASSGGDPNQPQHF.